The 29 T cell receptor beta chains presented below share a single source sample, sequenced in a study of cytomegalovirus exposure and HLA in healthy donors. Method: immunoSEQ multiplex PCR; TCRdb's copy keeps in-frame clones and lacks some. In the table there are 150,000 to 180,000 clones, 65% to 90% of which are singletons. The sequencing input was PBMCs. The receptors originated from a man aged 18 to 30 in good health and CMV-seropositive.

This clone has just one count. The chain carries TRBV6-6 and TRBJ1-5, with 8 bases matching TRBD1. Germline V CDR1 and CDR2: MNHNY, SVGAGI (reference sequence). V was clipped by 7 bases and J by 2 bases; unmatched bases: 1. The CDR3 has 13 amino acids. The CDR3 DNA reads as TGTGCCAGCACAGGGGGCGGCAATCAGCCCCAGCATTTT. It is translated as CASTGGGNQPQHF.

The chain joins TRBV23-1 to TRBJ2-6; 7 bases fit TRBD1. TRBV23-1 is reported as an ORF; its role is uncertain. V gave up 7 bases and J gave up 0 bases; unmatched junction bases: 15. The CDR3 contains 19 residues. The CDR3, as DNA: TGCGCCAGCAACACTACAGCCGGGACAGTGCTCTCTGGGGCCAACGTCCTGACTTTC. Protein sequence: CASNTTAGTVLSGANVLTF.

The rearrangement joins TRBV11-2 to TRBJ1-3, with D uncertain. Germline CDR1 is SGHAT and CDR2 is FQNNGV. The CDR3 loop spans 14 amino acids. V dropped 4 bases and J dropped 0 bases, with 7 bases sitting between them. Here the CDR3 DNA reads TGTGCCAGCAGCTCTTACAGCTCTGGAAACACCATATATTTT. Translating it yields CASSSYSSGNTIYF.

The count of this clone is one. The chain uses TRBV19 and TRBJ2-1, with 13 positions matching TRBD2. Trimming removed 8 bases from V and 0 bases from J; junction bases left unmatched: 4. This CDR3 spans 16 amino acids. Looked up from germline, CDR1 is LNHDA and CDR2 is SQIVND (reference sequence). In DNA, the CDR3 is TGTGCCAGTGGGACTAGCGGGACCATCTCCTACAATGAGCAGTTCTTC. Protein product: CASGTSGTISYNEQFF. The entire variable domain, with the rest obtained from reference TRBV19 and TRBJ2-1, is as follows: DGGITQSPKYLFRKEGQNVTLSCEQNLNHDAMYWYRQDPGQGLRLIYYSQIVNDFQKGDIAEGYSVSREKKESFPLTVTSAQKNPTAFYLCASGTSGTISYNEQFFGPGTRLTVL.

The chain has TRBV6-6 and TRBJ2-1, with 8 bases aligning to TRBD2. Germline V gene sequence: CDR1 MNHNY, CDR2 SVGAGI (reference sequence). The CDR3 is made up of 14 amino acids. V lost 6 bases to trimming and J lost 2 bases; unmatched junction nucleotides: 3. DNA for the CDR3: TGTGCCAGCAGCGGGAGGGGGACCTACAATGAGCAGTTCTTC. It yields the protein CASSGRGTYNEQFF.

The chain employs TRBV5-1 and TRBJ1-2; 8 nucleotides align to TRBD1. Germline V CDR1 and CDR2: SGHRS, YFSETQ. The CDR3 consists of 14 residues. Unmatched junction bases numbered 3, after V lost 4 bases and J lost 1 base. CDR3 amino acids: CASSRQGSNYGYTF. In DNA form, the CDR3 reads TGCGCCAGCAGCCGACAGGGGAGTAACTATGGCTACACCTTC.

The chain carries TRBV30 and TRBJ1-2; D gene uncertain. The CDR3 is 13 amino acids. CDR1 GTSNPN and CDR2 SVGIG come from the germline V gene (reference sequence). Trimming stripped 3 bases from V and 4 bases from J, with 12 bases between. CDR3 loop: CAWRYSKGYGYTF. Here the CDR3 DNA reads TGTGCCTGGAGGTACAGCAAAGGCTATGGCTACACCTTC.

This clone has a single count. This rearrangement joins TRBV29-1 to TRBJ2-2; maybe TRBD2 (5 bases). This CDR3 spans 13 amino acids. The germline CDR1 and CDR2 sequences are SQVTM and ANQGSEA. The V gene lost 2 bases and the J gene lost 3 bases, with 7 bases spanning the gap. The CDR3 DNA follows: TGCAGCGTTGAATTGCGGGACACCGGGGAGCTGTTTTTT. It specifies CSVELRDTGELFF.

The chain links TRBV7-3 to TRBJ1-1; D uncertain. The germline V and J ends were trimmed by 1 base and 1 base, with 13 bases remaining between them. CDR1 is SGHTA, CDR2 FQGTGA, per germline. CDR3 length: 16 amino acids. CDR3 coding DNA: TGTGCCAGCAGCTTAAGACCTATGGGCTCGAACACTGAAGCTTTCTTT. Translation gives CASSLRPMGSNTEAFF.

The genes are TRBV18 and TRBJ2-5, with 7 bases lining up with TRBD1. CDR1 is KGHSH and CDR2 is LQKENI in the germline V gene. V lost 5 bases, J lost 2 bases, and 8 bases stayed unmatched. The CDR3 loop spans 15 amino acids. The CDR3 sequence is CASSARQGRQETQYF. CDR3 coding DNA: TGTGCCAGCTCAGCCAGACAGGGTAGACAAGAGACCCAGTACTTC.

The rearrangement joins TRBV27 to TRBJ2-2; D perhaps matches TRBD2 (5 bases). V lost 5 bases and J 3 bases, leaving 16 bases between the germline ends. Looked up from germline, CDR1 is MNHEY and CDR2 is SMNVEV (reference sequence). The CDR3 covers 16 residues. The CDR3 nucleotides are TGTGCCAGCAGTCCTAGCAGGATACGGGACACCGGGGAGCTGTTTTTT. This translates into CASSPSRIRDTGELFF.

The chain's CDR3 is CASRPTGGGTEAFF. In DNA form, the CDR3 reads TGCGCCAGCAGGCCGACAGGGGGCGGCACTGAAGCTTTCTTT. The V gene is TRBV5-1, the J gene TRBJ1-1; 10 nucleotides agree with TRBD1. The CDR3 runs to 14 residues. The germline V gene encodes CDR1 SGHRS and CDR2 YFSETQ. J gave up 4 bases and V 5 bases, and 5 bases lay outside the gene matches.

The genes are TRBV5-4 and TRBJ2-1; D remains unclear. CDR1 is SGHNT and CDR2 is YYREEE in the germline V gene (reference sequence). CDR3 size: 12 residues. V lost 0 bases and J lost 6, with 4 bases in between. CDR3 amino acids: CASSLGLNEQFF. Written as DNA, the CDR3 is TGTGCCAGCAGCTTGGGACTCAATGAGCAGTTCTTC.

The CDR3 nucleotides are TGTGCCAGCAGCGTGGGTGTAGCGGGTACCAATGAGCAGTTCTTC. It yields the protein CASSVGVAGTNEQFF. The chain recombines TRBV9 with TRBJ2-1; 7 bases fit TRBD2. From germline, CDR1 is SGDLS and CDR2 YYNGEE. V dropped 2 bases and J dropped 6; count of bases not matched to a gene: 8. The CDR3 runs to 15 residues.

V and J are TRBV4-1 and TRBJ1-2; TRBD1 aligns across 8 bases. CDR1 is MGHRA and CDR2 is YSYEKL in the germline V gene. Unmatched junction bases numbered 8, after V lost 1 base and J lost 7 bases. This CDR3 is built from 15 residues. For the CDR3, the DNA is TGCGCCAGCAGCCAAGCTGAGACAGGGGCCTTTGGCTACACCTTC. As protein: CASSQAETGAFGYTF.

The chain recombines TRBV27 with TRBJ2-3; D might be TRBD2 (7 bases). V was pared by 7 bases and J by 4 bases, with 15 bases between. There are 14 residues in the CDR3. Germline V gene lookup returns CDR1 MNHEY and CDR2 SMNVEV (reference sequence). The CDR3 bases are TGTGCCAGCACTCGAGGGGGGGCGGCAGATACGCAGTATTTT. Residues: CASTRGGAADTQYF.

In its sample, this clone was seen a few times. V gene TRBV19 combines with J gene TRBJ2-7; 7 bases agree with TRBD2. The CDR3 runs 15 residues. In germline, CDR1 is LNHDA, CDR2 SQIVND (reference sequence). J lost 2 bases, V lost 1 base, and 5 bases had no gene match. This chain's CDR3 is CASSIVGAGTYEQYF. The CDR3 bases are TGTGCCAGTAGTATAGTGGGAGCGGGGACCTACGAGCAGTACTTC. Full variable domain (missing parts from reference TRBV19 and TRBJ2-7): DGGITQSPKYLFRKEGQNVTLSCEQNLNHDAMYWYRQDPGQGLRLIYYSQIVNDFQKGDIAEGYSVSREKKESFPLTVTSAQKNPTAFYLCASSIVGAGTYEQYFGPGTRLTVT.

The chain is built from TRBV5-1 and TRBJ1-3, with no clear D. The CDR3 runs to 14 residues. Germline CDR1 SGHRS, CDR2 YFSETQ. The V end lost 0 bases, the J end lost 4 bases, and 8 bases lay between the germline ends. The CDR3 DNA reads TGCGCCAGCAGCTTGGAAGCTTACGGAAACACCATATATTTT. Translation: CASSLEAYGNTIYF.

The V call is TRBV7-8, the J call TRBJ2-1; D possibly corresponds to TRBD1 (5 bases). CDR3 length: 16 amino acids. Germline V gene lookup returns CDR1 SGHVS and CDR2 FQNEAQ. The V end lost 3 bases, the J end lost 2 bases, and 14 bases lay between the germline ends. In nucleotides, the CDR3 is TGTGCCAGCAGCTTCTCCGGAACAGGAGCCTACAATGAGCAGTTCTTC. As protein: CASSFSGTGAYNEQFF.

The chain combines TRBV7-2 with TRBJ2-5, with TRBD2 matching over 14 bases. Trimming took 1 base from V and 4 from J; bases not matched to a gene: 5. This CDR3 is 17 amino acids long. In germline, CDR1 is SGHTA, CDR2 FQGNSA. The CDR3 DNA is TGTGCCAGCAGCTTAGGCGGACTAGCGGGAGGAGGAGAGACCCAGTACTTC. Its translation is CASSLGGLAGGGETQYF.

The V and J genes are TRBV19 and TRBJ1-5; 8 bases map to TRBD1. Trimming at V came to 5 bases and at J to 9 bases, leaving 6 bases not matched to a gene. The CDR3 is made up of 13 amino acids. Germline V gene data show CDR1 as LNHDA and CDR2 as SQIVND (reference sequence). The CDR3: CASSLAGGRPQHF. The CDR3, as DNA: TGTGCCAGTAGTCTGGCAGGGGGCCGGCCCCAGCATTTT.

The V call is TRBV10-3, the J call TRBJ1-4; 9 bases match TRBD1. CDR1 is ENHRY and CDR2 is SYGVKD in the germline V gene. Trimming at V came to 8 bases and at J to 5 bases, leaving 6 bases not matched to a gene. The CDR3 is 14 amino acids. The CDR3 DNA reads as TGTGCCATCTCACCCGGGACAGGGAATGAAAAACTGTTTTTT. Translation gives CAISPGTGNEKLFF.

As DNA, the CDR3 is TGTGCCAGCAGCCCTCTCGTAGGGCGGGACTTCCGGTTCTTC. This translates into CASSPLVGRDFRFF. V and J are TRBV7-2 and TRBJ2-1; possible D gene TRBD2, 6 bases. V was trimmed by 5 bases and J by 15 bases, leaving 23 bases between them. This CDR3 region has 14 residues. From germline, CDR1 is SGHTA and CDR2 FQGNSA.

The chain has TRBV19 and TRBJ1-2, with a tentative D call TRBD1 (5 bases). The CDR3 is 15 residues long. The ends were cut back, 5 bases at V and 8 bases at J, with 21 bases in the middle. Germline V gives CDR1 LNHDA, CDR2 SQIVND (reference sequence). The CDR3 DNA follows: TGTGCCAGTAGTCCCGGGCGGGACCAGGAGAGGGGCTACACCTTC. Translating it yields CASSPGRDQERGYTF.

This chain links TRBV4-3 with TRBJ2-1, with 10 bases aligning to TRBD1. The junction had 6 bases not matched to a gene; V was cut back by 4 bases and J by 6 bases. The CDR3 length is 15 residues. CDR1 is LGHNA, CDR2 YSLEER, per germline. CDR3 in amino acids: CASSPRQGASNEQFF. CDR3 nucleotide sequence: TGCGCCAGCAGCCCTCGACAGGGGGCTTCCAATGAGCAGTTCTTC.

CDR3 DNA: TGTGCCAGCTCAAGGACAGTCCTACAAGAGACCCAGTACTTC. It specifies CASSRTVLQETQYF. V gene TRBV9 combines with J gene TRBJ2-5; tentative D call: TRBD1 (6 bases). This CDR3 comprises 14 residues. CDR1 SGDLS and CDR2 YYNGEE come from the germline V gene. Deletions cut 7 bases from V and 2 bases from J, with 15 bases between.

The chain combines TRBV9 with TRBJ1-4; D call uncertain. V lost 1 base, J lost 0 bases, and 7 bases lay in between. This CDR3 has 15 residues. The germline CDR1 and CDR2 sequences are SGDLS and YYNGEE. The CDR3 region is CASSVSGTTNEKLFF. In DNA form, the CDR3 reads TGTGCCAGCAGCGTAAGCGGAACAACTAATGAAAAACTGTTTTTT.

In this sample, this clone turned up once. The chain carries TRBV9 and TRBJ2-5; 7 bases line up with TRBD1. J lost 0 bases, V lost 3 bases, and 5 bases had no gene match. Germline values: CDR1 SGDLS, CDR2 YYNGEE. The CDR3 is 15 amino acids. CDR3 DNA sequence: TGTGCCAGCAGCGCAGGGACAGCAAACCAAGAGACCCAGTACTTC. This gives the protein CASSAGTANQETQYF.

The rearrangement uses TRBV2 and TRBJ2-3; the match to TRBD2 covers 10 bases. This CDR3 has 17 amino acids. The trim removed 3 bases at V and 5 bases at J, leaving 11 bases unmatched. The V gene's germline CDR1 is SNHLY and CDR2 FYNNEI. The CDR3 here is CASSDASGGQGGDTQYF. In DNA form, the CDR3 reads TGTGCCAGCAGTGATGCTAGCGGGGGCCAAGGGGGAGATACGCAGTATTTT.